The rows below give T cell receptor beta chains drawn from one sample of a study of PD-L1 blockade in urothelial cancer. Sequencing used immunoSEQ multiplex PCR; TCRdb keeps in-frame clones, though not all of them. This sample has around 40,000 clones, with about 89% found just once. This specimen consisted of PBMCs, obtained around atezolizumab (anti-PD-L1) treatment. The receptors derive from a woman aged 55-75 years with urothelial cancer. Each CDR3 is given with its conserved first and last residue. The order of the fields is D gene, V gene, clone size, J gene, CDR3 DNA, CDR3 protein. The D gene is left open where the match is weak. Only part of the rows carry a size: once, few, many, or a class if the clone is expanded.

d_gene: NA
v_gene: TRBV5-1
abundance: NA
j_gene: TRBJ1-1
CDR3nt: TGCGCCAGCAGCTTGGAAGGAGGGAAAAACACTGAAGCTTTCTTT
CDR3aa: CASSLEGGKNTEAFF

d_gene: TRBD2
v_gene: TRBV7-9
abundance: NA
j_gene: TRBJ2-2
CDR3nt: TGTGCCAGCAGCTTAGTAGCGGGAGCGAACACCGGGGAGCTGTTTTTT
CDR3aa: CASSLVAGANTGELFF

d_gene: NA
v_gene: TRBV4-3
abundance: NA
j_gene: TRBJ2-2
CDR3nt: TGCGCCAGCAGCCAAGATCCGGGGAACACCGGGGAGCTGTTTTTT
CDR3aa: CASSQDPGNTGELFF

d_gene: NA
v_gene: TRBV5-1
abundance: NA
j_gene: TRBJ1-2
CDR3nt: TGCGCCAGCAGCAATCAGGGCGGTGGTGGCTACACCTTC
CDR3aa: CASSNQGGGGYTF

d_gene: NA
v_gene: TRBV23-1
abundance: NA
j_gene: TRBJ2-1
CDR3nt: TGCGCCAGCATAGGGATGGCGGGTTACAATGAGCAGTTCTTC
CDR3aa: CASIGMAGYNEQFF

d_gene: NA
v_gene: TRBV25-1
abundance: NA
j_gene: TRBJ2-3
CDR3nt: TGTGCCAGCAGCGGGTCCGGCAGGGTCACAGATACGCAGTATTTT
CDR3aa: CASSGSGRVTDTQYF

d_gene: TRBD2
v_gene: TRBV7-3
abundance: NA
j_gene: TRBJ2-2
CDR3nt: TGTGCCAGCAGCTTAATTCCTAGCGGGAGCGCCGGGGAGCTGTTTTTT
CDR3aa: CASSLIPSGSAGELFF

d_gene: TRBD2
v_gene: TRBV6-6
abundance: NA
j_gene: TRBJ2-1
CDR3nt: TGTGCCAGCAGTTACCTTCCTAGCGGGAGAGGCAATGAGCAGTTCTTC
CDR3aa: CASSYLPSGRGNEQFF

d_gene: NA
v_gene: TRBV28
abundance: NA
j_gene: TRBJ2-7
CDR3nt: TGTGCCAGCAGTCACAGGGTCTACGGCGAGCAGTACTTC
CDR3aa: CASSHRVYGEQYF

d_gene: NA
v_gene: TRBV10-3
abundance: NA
j_gene: TRBJ2-3
CDR3nt: TGTGCCATCAGTGATGAGGACTACCTTCCCCCAGATACGCAGTATTTT
CDR3aa: CAISDEDYLPPDTQYF

d_gene: TRBD1
v_gene: TRBV9
abundance: once
j_gene: TRBJ1-1
CDR3nt: TGTGCCAGCAGCTTACAGGGGGCGACAGGGGCTGAAGCTTTCTTT
CDR3aa: CASSLQGATGAEAFF

d_gene: TRBD1
v_gene: TRBV11-2
abundance: few
j_gene: TRBJ1-1
CDR3nt: TGTGCCAGCAGCTTAGAACCTGGGACAGGGAACACTGAAGCTTTCTTT
CDR3aa: CASSLEPGTGNTEAFF

d_gene: TRBD1
v_gene: TRBV27
abundance: NA
j_gene: TRBJ2-7
CDR3nt: TGTGCCAGCAGTTTATTAGACAGGGGGGGAGGCGAGCAGTACTTC
CDR3aa: CASSLLDRGGGEQYF

d_gene: NA
v_gene: TRBV6-1
abundance: NA
j_gene: TRBJ2-7
CDR3nt: TGTGCCAGCAGTGACAGGGTCTACGACGAGCAGTACTTC
CDR3aa: CASSDRVYDEQYF

d_gene: NA
v_gene: TRBV19
abundance: NA
j_gene: TRBJ2-7
CDR3nt: TGTGCCAGTAGTAGGCAGGAATCCCACGAGCAGTACTTC
CDR3aa: CASSRQESHEQYF

d_gene: TRBD1
v_gene: TRBV27
abundance: NA
j_gene: TRBJ2-7
CDR3nt: TGTGCCAGCAGTTCCCTATTTGGACAGGGATCCTCCTACGAGCAGTACTTC
CDR3aa: CASSSLFGQGSSYEQYF

d_gene: TRBD2
v_gene: TRBV28
abundance: NA
j_gene: TRBJ2-7
CDR3nt: TGTGCCAGCAGTTTAGAGGGAGGGTTCGAGCAGTACTTC
CDR3aa: CASSLEGGFEQYF

d_gene: TRBD2
v_gene: TRBV2
abundance: NA
j_gene: TRBJ2-2
CDR3nt: TGTGCCAGCAGGGGTGAGCGGGGCGGGGAGCTGTTTTTT
CDR3aa: CASRGERGGELFF

d_gene: TRBD2
v_gene: TRBV5-6
abundance: NA
j_gene: TRBJ2-7
CDR3nt: TGTGCCAGCAGCCCACAACTAGCGGCCGCCTACGAGCAGTACTTC
CDR3aa: CASSPQLAAAYEQYF

d_gene: NA
v_gene: TRBV12-5
abundance: NA
j_gene: TRBJ1-1
CDR3nt: TGTGCTAGTGGGTTCCCCGGGGGGACAACTGAAGCTTTCTTT
CDR3aa: CASGFPGGTTEAFF

d_gene: NA
v_gene: TRBV7-9
abundance: NA
j_gene: TRBJ2-3
CDR3nt: TGTGCCGTCCAGCCAGCGTACGATACGCAGTATTTT
CDR3aa: CAVQPAYDTQYF

d_gene: NA
v_gene: TRBV5-4
abundance: NA
j_gene: TRBJ1-4
CDR3nt: TGTGCCAGCAGCCTAGACGGGACTAATGAAAAACTGTTTTTT
CDR3aa: CASSLDGTNEKLFF

d_gene: NA
v_gene: TRBV28
abundance: NA
j_gene: TRBJ1-4
CDR3nt: TGTGCCAGCAGTGTAACCGGGACAACAACTAATGAAAAACTGTTTTTT
CDR3aa: CASSVTGTTTNEKLFF

d_gene: NA
v_gene: TRBV5-6
abundance: NA
j_gene: TRBJ1-2
CDR3nt: TGTGCCAGCAGCGCCGGTATGGTACGACAGAAACCCTATGGCTACACCTTC
CDR3aa: CASSAGMVRQKPYGYTF

d_gene: NA
v_gene: TRBV9
abundance: NA
j_gene: TRBJ1-1
CDR3nt: TGTGCCAGCAGCGTAGTAGGGAGCACTGAAGCTTTCTTT
CDR3aa: CASSVVGSTEAFF

d_gene: NA
v_gene: TRBV11-1
abundance: few
j_gene: TRBJ2-1
CDR3nt: TGTGCCAGCAGCTTAGGACAAAGGGGGGGCGAGGGTGAGCAGTTCTTC
CDR3aa: CASSLGQRGGEGEQFF

d_gene: NA
v_gene: TRBV7-3
abundance: NA
j_gene: TRBJ1-2
CDR3nt: TGTGCCAGCAGCTTGTTCAGGGGATATGGCTACACCTTC
CDR3aa: CASSLFRGYGYTF

d_gene: TRBD2
v_gene: TRBV6-1
abundance: NA
j_gene: TRBJ2-7
CDR3nt: TGTGCCAGCCGGATTCGACTAGCGGGAGGCGGCGAGCAGTACTTC
CDR3aa: CASRIRLAGGGEQYF

d_gene: NA
v_gene: TRBV27
abundance: NA
j_gene: TRBJ1-2
CDR3nt: TGTGCCAGCAGTTTACAGGGTGTAGTCTACACCTTC
CDR3aa: CASSLQGVVYTF

d_gene: TRBD2
v_gene: TRBV7-3
abundance: NA
j_gene: TRBJ2-3
CDR3nt: TGTGCCAGCAGCCCGGGACTAGCGGTAGATACGCAGTATTTT
CDR3aa: CASSPGLAVDTQYF

d_gene: NA
v_gene: TRBV27
abundance: once
j_gene: TRBJ2-1
CDR3nt: TGTGCCAGCAAGAAAGTGAGCTCCTACAATGAGCAGTTCTTC
CDR3aa: CASKKVSSYNEQFF

d_gene: TRBD2
v_gene: TRBV7-3
abundance: NA
j_gene: TRBJ2-5
CDR3nt: TGTGCCAGCAGCTCGATGGGGGGGGGAGAGACCCAGTACTTC
CDR3aa: CASSSMGGGETQYF

d_gene: TRBD2
v_gene: TRBV18
abundance: NA
j_gene: TRBJ2-7
CDR3nt: TGTGCCAGCTCACCGGGACTAGCGTTCGGTTCAATCCGTGCCTACGAGCAGTACTTC
CDR3aa: CASSPGLAFGSIRAYEQYF

d_gene: TRBD2
v_gene: TRBV28
abundance: NA
j_gene: TRBJ2-7
CDR3nt: TGTGCCAGCAGTTTATGGGACTTTGGTCTAGCGGGAGGTCTGTACGAGCAGTACTTC
CDR3aa: CASSLWDFGLAGGLYEQYF

d_gene: TRBD1
v_gene: TRBV5-1
abundance: NA
j_gene: TRBJ2-7
CDR3nt: TGCGCCAGCAGAACCGGGACAGGGAGTGACGAGCAGTACTTC
CDR3aa: CASRTGTGSDEQYF

d_gene: TRBD1
v_gene: TRBV6-5
abundance: NA
j_gene: TRBJ2-2
CDR3nt: TGTGCCAGCAGTTACCTCGGGACAGGGTCCGCCGGGGAGCTGTTTTTT
CDR3aa: CASSYLGTGSAGELFF

d_gene: NA
v_gene: TRBV10-3
abundance: NA
j_gene: TRBJ2-3
CDR3nt: TGTGCCATCACCGACTCAGACGTACCAGATACGCAGTATTTT
CDR3aa: CAITDSDVPDTQYF

d_gene: NA
v_gene: TRBV6-5
abundance: NA
j_gene: TRBJ1-1
CDR3nt: TGTGCCAGCAGTTACCAGGGGAACACTGAAGCTTTCTTT
CDR3aa: CASSYQGNTEAFF

d_gene: NA
v_gene: TRBV2
abundance: NA
j_gene: TRBJ2-3
CDR3nt: TGTGCCAGCAGTGTGGCCCCGGATACGCAGTATTTT
CDR3aa: CASSVAPDTQYF

d_gene: TRBD1
v_gene: TRBV7-2
abundance: NA
j_gene: TRBJ1-1
CDR3nt: TGTGCCAGCAGCCGGATTGTCGGACAGGGGATTCTAGAGGCTTTCTTT
CDR3aa: CASSRIVGQGILEAFF